One sample yielded the 21 T cell receptor beta chains listed below, sequenced in a study of T cell repertoires in cytomegalovirus infection. One entry per CDR3 protein results from TCRdb running MiXCR on the reads. The table has tens of thousands of distinct CDR3 sequences, more than 25% seen once. Their antigens are not known. Sequencing was performed on PBMCs, sequenced either directly or after in vitro stimulation (not recorded which). Receptors were obtained from a human donor in good health (CMV status not recorded). Some clones in this sample may be carry-over from other donors' samples.

This clonotype has a handful of counts. The V gene is TRBV19, the J gene TRBJ1-5, with D unclear. Germline V gives CDR1 LNHDA, CDR2 SQIVND (reference sequence). The V end lost 3 bases, the J end lost 4 bases, and 13 bases lay between the germline ends. The CDR3 consists of 15 residues. CDR3 in DNA: TGTGCCAGTAGTATCCTAGGCCCCGCGAATCAGCCCCAGCATTTT. Protein: CASSILGPANQPQHF.

The rearrangement links TRBV5-1 to TRBJ1-5; a possible D gene is TRBD1 (5 bases). With 4 bases removed from V and 7 bases from J, the gap between germline ends came to 18 bases. This CDR3 contains 15 residues. From germline, CDR1 is SGHRS and CDR2 YFSETQ. The CDR3 nucleotides read TGCGCCAGCAGCCAAAGCGGGGGTAGACGGCAGCCCCAGCATTTT. This encodes CASSQSGGRRQPQHF.

This chain's CDR3 is CSAQDMGGFGNEQFF. CDR3 in DNA: TGCAGCGCACAAGACATGGGGGGCTTTGGTAATGAGCAGTTCTTC. The chain recombines TRBV29-1 with TRBJ2-1; D is perhaps TRBD1 or TRBD2 (6 bases each). The CDR3 has 15 amino acids. Trimming took 7 bases from V and 7 from J, leaving 23 bases between them. Per germline, CDR1 SQVTM and CDR2 ANQGSEA.

The J gene is TRBJ2-1, the V gene TRBV10-2; D could derive from TRBD1 or TRBD2 (5 bases each). This CDR3 comprises 14 residues. The ends were cut back, 2 bases at V and 8 bases at J, with 13 bases in the middle. The germline CDR1 and CDR2 sequences are WSHSY and SAAADI. CDR3 in amino acids: CASSEPGRIDEQFF. Here the CDR3 DNA reads TGCGCCAGCAGTGAGCCGGGACGTATCGATGAGCAGTTCTTC.

The chain couples TRBV7-3 to TRBJ2-5, with D perhaps being TRBD1 or TRBD2 (5 bases each). Germline values: CDR1 SGHTA, CDR2 FQGTGA. The ends were cut back, 3 bases at V and 1 base at J, with 12 bases in the middle. The CDR3 is 15 residues long. CDR3 sequence reads: CASSLGPMTQETQYF. Written as DNA, the CDR3 is TGTGCCAGCAGCTTGGGACCGATGACCCAAGAGACCCAGTACTTC.

The chain uses TRBV28 and TRBJ1-5; a weak D match, TRBD1 (6 bases). The CDR3 loop spans 16 amino acids. CDR1 is MDHEN and CDR2 is SYDVKM in the germline V gene. Trimming pared 8 bases from V and 0 bases from J, leaving 17 bases between. CDR3 nucleotide sequence: TGTGCCAGCCTTTTGGGGGGGGCATATAGCAATCAGCCCCAGCATTTT. It yields the protein CASLLGGAYSNQPQHF.

V usage is TRBV2 and J usage is TRBJ2-1, with D tentatively TRBD1 or TRBD2 (5 bases each). The germline gives CDR1 SNHLY, CDR2 FYNNEI. V was pared by 4 bases and J by 4 bases, with 8 bases between. CDR3 length: 13 residues. CDR3 coding DNA: TGTGCCAGCAGTGTGTGGGGGTACAATGAGCAGTTCTTC. This sequence encodes CASSVWGYNEQFF.

This chain connects TRBV24-1 to TRBJ2-6; D unresolved. The CDR3 runs to 14 residues. Trimming left V 9 bases short and J 10 bases short, with 18 bases between. The germline CDR1 and CDR2 sequences are KGHDR and SFDVKD. Written as DNA, the CDR3 is TGTGCCACCCGCCTGCGGTACCTTAGGAACGTCCTGACTTTC. Its protein is CATRLRYLRNVLTF.

This clonotype was observed a few times. The chain employs TRBV6-1 and TRBJ2-5; 10 bases match TRBD1. The germline gives CDR1 MNHNS, CDR2 SASEGT. The CDR3 contains 15 residues. J lost 4 bases, V lost 6 bases, and 8 bases had no gene match. This chain's CDR3 is CASRDDRGHGETQYF. Here the CDR3 DNA reads TGTGCCAGCAGAGATGACAGGGGGCATGGAGAGACCCAGTACTTC.

The J gene is TRBJ2-5, the V gene TRBV15; D perhaps matches TRBD1 (5 bases). This CDR3 comprises 12 residues. Germline CDR1 LNHNV, CDR2 YYDKDF (reference sequence). V lost 5 bases, J lost 7 bases, and 11 bases lay in between. The CDR3 loop reads CATSRRQGTQYF. CDR3 nucleotide sequence: TGTGCCACCAGCCGACGGCAGGGGACCCAGTACTTC. The full variable domain, its missing parts supplied by reference TRBV15 and TRBJ2-5, is DAMVIQNPRYQVTQFGKPVTLSCSQTLNHNVMYWYQQKSSQAPKLLFHYYDKDFNNEADTPDNFQSRRPNTSFCFLDIRSPGLGDTAMYLCATSRRQGTQYFGPGTRLLVL.

CDR3 sequence: CASRRLAGGVYEQYF. The CDR3 DNA sequence: TGTGCCAGCCGCAGACTAGCGGGAGGGGTCTACGAGCAGTACTTC. The chain recombines TRBV19 with TRBJ2-7; 14 bases fit TRBD2. The CDR3 extends over 15 amino acids. Germline CDR1 is LNHDA and CDR2 is SQIVND (reference sequence). J was trimmed by 3 bases and V by 9 bases; bases with no gene match: 7. Drawing the rest from reference TRBV19 and TRBJ2-7, the complete variable domain is DGGITQSPKYLFRKEGQNVTLSCEQNLNHDAMYWYRQDPGQGLRLIYYSQIVNDFQKGDIAEGYSVSREKKESFPLTVTSAQKNPTAFYLCASRRLAGGVYEQYFGPGTRLTVT.

The rearrangement uses TRBV19 and TRBJ2-1, with TRBD2 matching over 7 bases. The CDR3 has 15 residues. Germline CDR1 and CDR2: LNHDA and SQIVND (reference sequence). The trim removed 3 bases at V and 3 bases at J, leaving 5 bases unmatched. The CDR3 is CASSMGLAVYNEQFF. The CDR3 coding sequence is TGTGCCAGTAGTATGGGTCTAGCGGTCTACAATGAGCAGTTCTTC.

The table lists this clonotype with many counts. The chain is built from TRBV7-2 and TRBJ2-2, with 8 bases matching TRBD2. The CDR3 runs to 16 residues. V gave up 1 base and J gave up 5 bases; unmatched junction bases: 6. The germline V gene encodes CDR1 SGHTA and CDR2 FQGNSA. CDR3 sequence reads: CASSLVTLAVTGELFF. In DNA form, the CDR3 reads TGTGCCAGCAGCTTAGTAACACTAGCGGTAACCGGGGAGCTGTTTTTT.

The chain recombines TRBV5-1 with TRBJ2-2; unclear D gene. The CDR3 is 14 amino acids. V lost 4 bases and J lost 0, with 7 bases in between. Looked up from germline, CDR1 is SGHRS and CDR2 is YFSETQ. CDR3 coding DNA: TGCGCCAGCAGCACGACATCGAACACCGGGGAGCTGTTTTTT. Residues: CASSTTSNTGELFF.

In its sample, this clonotype was seen once. This sequence joins TRBV27 and TRBJ2-1; no reliable D call. The V gene's germline CDR1 is MNHEY and CDR2 SMNVEV (reference sequence). The CDR3 length is 13 residues. The V gene lost 1 base and the J gene lost 5 bases, with 6 bases spanning the gap. The chain's CDR3 is CASSLYVNNEQFF. The CDR3 coding sequence is TGTGCCAGCAGTTTATACGTAAACAATGAGCAGTTCTTC.

This clonotype was seen a handful of times. The chain carries TRBV19 and TRBJ2-4; D call uncertain. V lost 5 bases and J lost 6, with 11 bases in between. Germline CDR1 LNHDA, CDR2 SQIVND (reference sequence). The CDR3 is 13 residues long. CDR3: CASSQFSLNIQYF. In DNA, the CDR3 is TGTGCCAGTAGTCAGTTCTCCCTAAACATTCAGTACTTC.

The genes are TRBV12-5 and TRBJ2-5; the D is unclear. V was trimmed by 2 bases and J by 7 bases, leaving 14 bases between them. Germline CDR1 LGHNT, CDR2 FRNRAP. This CDR3 has 14 amino acids. For the CDR3, the DNA is TGTGCTAGTGGTTTGTCAGGTTCGTCCGGGACCCAGTACTTC. It is translated as CASGLSGSSGTQYF. Together with reference TRBV12-5 and TRBJ2-5, the CDR3 gives the full variable domain: DARVTQTPRHKVTEMGQEVTMRCQPILGHNTVFWYRQTMMQGLELLAYFRNRAPLDDSGMPKDRFSAEMPDATLATLKIQPSEPRDSAVYFCASGLSGSSGTQYFGPGTRLLVL.

CDR3 DNA: TGTGCCATAAACAATGGGAGATTCAGGGGAGATATCATGAACACTGAAGCTTTCTTT. This codes for CAINNGRFRGDIMNTEAFF. The chain has TRBV10-3 and TRBJ1-1; the D gene is possibly TRBD1 (6 bases). Germline V gene sequence: CDR1 ENHRY, CDR2 SYGVKD. Trimming left V 9 bases short and J 0 bases short, with 29 bases between. The CDR3 is made up of 19 amino acids.

This clonotype has at least ten counts. The rearrangement links TRBV7-2 to TRBJ2-7; TRBD1 matches at 7 bases. The CDR3 is made up of 15 amino acids. V lost 5 bases, J lost 1 base, and 8 bases stayed unmatched. The V gene's germline CDR1 is SGHTA and CDR2 FQGNSA. CDR3 residues: CASSVIPGQSYEQYF. CDR3 in DNA: TGTGCCAGCAGCGTCATCCCGGGACAGTCCTACGAGCAGTACTTC.

V and J are TRBV6-8 and TRBJ2-3, with 7 positions matching TRBD1. CDR3 length: 14 residues. Germline lookup yields CDR1 MNHGY and CDR2 SAAAGT. Trimming at V came to 6 bases and at J to 2 bases, leaving 5 bases not matched to a gene. CDR3 sequence: CASRLTGTTDTQYF. The CDR3 DNA sequence: TGTGCCAGCAGACTGACAGGGACCACAGATACGCAGTATTTT.

This clonotype was counted between two and nine times. CDR3 DNA: TGTGCCAGCTCACCCTTAGCGGGAGGTTCCTACGAGCAGTACTTC. This translates into CASSPLAGGSYEQYF. The V gene is TRBV18, the J gene TRBJ2-7, with 10 bases lining up with TRBD2. The V segment lost 3 bases and the J segment 1 base; nucleotides outside the gene matches: 3. This CDR3 is built from 15 residues. Germline V lookup: CDR1 KGHSH, CDR2 LQKENI.